A selection of T cell receptor beta chains follows, all from one sample in a study of beta chain features in type 1 diabetes. Data came from immunoSEQ multiplex PCR; TCRdb stores just in-frame clones and leaves some out. Altogether under 450,000 clones are present, more than 12% being singletons, with the ten largest covering under 0.02%. The sample consisted of naive CD4+ T cells from blood. Receptors originate from a woman between 18 and 29 years old in good health. CDR3s include the opening cysteine and the closing phenylalanine or tryptophan. A D gene is named only where the DNA matches it firmly. Where a row states a size, it is once, few, many or the class of an expanded clone; other rows omit it.

j_gene,abundance,d_gene,v_gene,CDR3nt,CDR3aa
TRBJ2-7,NA,TRBD1,TRBV7-2,TGTGCCAGCAGTTTCCGGCCGGGACAGGGTAGCGAGCAGTACTTC,CASSFRPGQGSEQYF
TRBJ1-2,few,TRBD1,TRBV29-1,TGCAGCGTCCGACAGGGGGCGTTTTACACCTTC,CSVRQGAFYTF
TRBJ1-5,few,NA,TRBV30,TGTGCCTGGAGCCAAAGGACGGGACAGCCCCAGCATTTT,CAWSQRTGQPQHF
TRBJ1-2,NA,TRBD1,TRBV5-1,TGCGCCAGCAGCTTGGGGCCCGGACAGGTAGCTCGCGGCTACACCTTC,CASSLGPGQVARGYTF
TRBJ1-2,NA,NA,TRBV28,TGTGCCAGCAGAAGTACAGGGACTAACTATGGCTACACCTTC,CASRSTGTNYGYTF
TRBJ2-7,NA,TRBD2,TRBV7-2,TGTGCCAGCAGCGGCGGGACTATTCAGTACTTC,CASSGGTIQYF
TRBJ2-5,few,TRBD2,TRBV6-5,TGTGCCAGCCATCTAGCGGGACGGTCGACCCAGTACTTC,CASHLAGRSTQYF
TRBJ2-3,NA,TRBD1,TRBV7-9,TGTGCCAGCAGCCGACAGGGGGTTAGCACAGATACGCAGTATTTT,CASSRQGVSTDTQYF
TRBJ2-1,few,TRBD2,TRBV9,TGTGCCAGCAGCCTTCGAACAGCGGGAGGAACGAATGAGCAGTTCTTC,CASSLRTAGGTNEQFF
TRBJ2-7,few,NA,TRBV5-6,TGTGCCAGCAGCTTTCCCCTTAGCGACGAGCAGTACTTC,CASSFPLSDEQYF
TRBJ1-2,NA,NA,TRBV5-4,TGTGCCAGCAGCTTGGCACAGGATCACGGCTACACCTTC,CASSLAQDHGYTF
TRBJ1-2,few,NA,TRBV6-5,TGTGCCAGCAGTGATTCTACAGGGTTTGATGGCTACACCTTC,CASSDSTGFDGYTF
TRBJ2-7,NA,TRBD2,TRBV7-2,TGTGCCAGCAGCTTAGCGATTACTAGCGGGAGAGGAGGGGAGCAGTACTTC,CASSLAITSGRGGEQYF
TRBJ2-5,NA,NA,TRBV2,TGTGCCAGCAGTCCGAGGTACCAAGAGACCCAGTACTTC,CASSPRYQETQYF
TRBJ2-7,NA,TRBD2,TRBV9,TGTGCCAGCAGCGGGGGGACTAGCGAGGTCTACGAGCAGTACTTC,CASSGGTSEVYEQYF
TRBJ2-7,NA,TRBD2,TRBV25-1,TGTGCCAGCAGGGGACTAGCGTGGTACGAGCAGTACTTC,CASRGLAWYEQYF
TRBJ1-2,few,NA,TRBV28,TGTGCCAGTAATAGGGGTGGCTACACCTTC,CASNRGGYTF
TRBJ2-1,few,NA,TRBV20-1,TGCAGTGCTAGTCGGTTGTTGGAGCAGTTCTTC,CSASRLLEQFF
TRBJ1-1,NA,TRBD1,TRBV6-4,TGTGCCAGCAGGGGACAGGGGGCGACTGAAGCTTTCTTT,CASRGQGATEAFF
TRBJ2-5,NA,NA,TRBV6-6,TGTGCCAGCAGCCCGTACCAAGAGACCCAGTACTTC,CASSPYQETQYF
TRBJ1-1,NA,TRBD1,TRBV29-1,TGCAGCGAAGAAACCTACGACAGGGGGGACACTGAAGCTTTCTTT,CSEETYDRGDTEAFF
TRBJ2-1,NA,TRBD1,TRBV25-1,TGTGCCAGCAGTGGGCATAATGGACAGGGCGTTTGGAATGAGCAGTTCTTC,CASSGHNGQGVWNEQFF
TRBJ1-2,NA,NA,TRBV5-1,TGCGCCAGCAGCCCTGGACAGCCTGGGTATGGCTACACCTTC,CASSPGQPGYGYTF
TRBJ2-6,few,NA,TRBV7-8,TGTGCCAGCAGTCGAGGGAGCTCTGGGGCCAACGTCCTGACTTTC,CASSRGSSGANVLTF
TRBJ2-3,NA,NA,TRBV7-3,TGTGCCAGCAGCTTGCCAGGAGGGCCTCAGACGCAGTATTTT,CASSLPGGPQTQYF
TRBJ1-2,NA,NA,TRBV6-5,TGTGCCAGCAGACGGAACTATGGCTACACCTTC,CASRRNYGYTF
TRBJ2-2,NA,TRBD2,TRBV7-8,TGTGCCAGCAGTTTTAGTATCGCCGGACCGGGACTACCGAACACCGGGGAGCTGTTTTTT,CASSFSIAGPGLPNTGELFF
TRBJ2-7,NA,NA,TRBV30,TGTGCCTGGAGCCTTAAATACGAGCAGTACTTC,CAWSLKYEQYF
TRBJ2-3,few,NA,TRBV7-9,TGTGCCAGCAGCTCAACGACCGTTAGAAGGAGAGATACGCAGTATTTT,CASSSTTVRRRDTQYF
TRBJ2-1,few,NA,TRBV30,TGTGCCTGGAGTGGAAAGGGGGCGGGGAGATTGGGGTACAATGAGCAGTTCTTC,CAWSGKGAGRLGYNEQFF
TRBJ2-5,few,NA,TRBV10-3,TGTGCCATCAGTGATTCAGGGAAAGAGACCCAGTACTTC,CAISDSGKETQYF
TRBJ2-5,NA,NA,TRBV28,TGTGCCAGCAGCGGGGGGCCCCAAGAGACCCAGTACTTC,CASSGGPQETQYF
TRBJ2-1,NA,TRBD2,TRBV5-1,TGCGCCAGCAGCTTGGCTAGGCTAGCGGGAGGGCCCTCCTACAATGAGCAGTTCTTC,CASSLARLAGGPSYNEQFF
TRBJ1-1,few,NA,TRBV28,TGTGCCAGCAGCATCGGACAGTACACTGAAGCTTTCTTT,CASSIGQYTEAFF
TRBJ2-1,few,NA,TRBV18,TGTGCCAGCTCACTGGAAGATTACAGGGTAGGGGATGAGCAGTTCTTC,CASSLEDYRVGDEQFF
TRBJ1-4,NA,NA,TRBV7-9,TGTGCCAGCAGCACGAAACAGGGCCCCGGGGAGGAAAAACTGTTTTTT,CASSTKQGPGEEKLFF
TRBJ2-7,NA,NA,TRBV29-1,TGCAGCGTACCGGGACAAGGGTCCTACGAGCAGTACTTC,CSVPGQGSYEQYF
TRBJ2-1,NA,TRBD1,TRBV2,TGTGCCAGCAGGATTACCGGGACAGGGGACTACAATGAGCAGTTCTTC,CASRITGTGDYNEQFF
TRBJ2-1,few,TRBD2,TRBV11-2,TGTGCCAGCAGCTTTCTTCCTAGCGGGTTAACAGGGGAGCAGTTCTTC,CASSFLPSGLTGEQFF
TRBJ1-5,few,TRBD1,TRBV2,TGTGCCAGCAGTGTACGGACAGGGAATAGCAATCAGCCCCAGCATTTT,CASSVRTGNSNQPQHF
TRBJ2-3,NA,TRBD2,TRBV15,TGTGCCACCAGCAAGGGACTAGCGGGAGGGGCTGCCAATACGCAGTATTTT,CATSKGLAGGAANTQYF
TRBJ2-3,NA,NA,TRBV5-4,TGTGCCAGCAGCCCGGAGGTCCCTGATACGCAGTATTTT,CASSPEVPDTQYF
TRBJ2-2,NA,TRBD2,TRBV5-1,TGCGCCAGCAGCAAAATAGCGGGAGTGAGCACCGGGGAGCTGTTTTTT,CASSKIAGVSTGELFF
TRBJ2-3,few,TRBD1,TRBV30,TGTGCCTGGAGTCACGGGACAGGCACAGATACGCAGTATTTT,CAWSHGTGTDTQYF
TRBJ1-2,few,NA,TRBV2,TGTGCCAGCAGATCGACAGAATACTATGGCTACACCTTC,CASRSTEYYGYTF
TRBJ2-7,few,NA,TRBV7-2,TGTGCCAGCAGCTTAGCTTCTGGGCTAAGCTCCTACGAGCAGTACTTC,CASSLASGLSSYEQYF
TRBJ2-1,NA,NA,TRBV4-1,TGCGCCAGCAGCCAAGGTCGTAGGGGTAACAATGAGCAGTTCTTC,CASSQGRRGNNEQFF
TRBJ2-6,NA,NA,TRBV7-2,TGTGCCAGCAGCCTACGGAGGGGCAGGGAGACTGGGGCCAACGTCCTGACTTTC,CASSLRRGRETGANVLTF
TRBJ2-1,NA,TRBD2,TRBV7-2,TGTGCCAGCAGCTTTCGCGGGAGGGCCTCGAGGGAGCAGTTCTTC,CASSFRGRASREQFF
TRBJ2-3,NA,NA,TRBV29-1,TGCAGCGGGGGGAGGATCACAGATACGCAGTATTTT,CSGGRITDTQYF
TRBJ2-1,few,NA,TRBV4-1,TGCGCCAGCAGCCAAGATCGACTCAGCAGGGCAAATGAGCAGTTCTTC,CASSQDRLSRANEQFF
TRBJ2-1,few,NA,TRBV5-1,TGCGCCAGCAAGTTGCGGGCTATCTACAATGAGCAGTTCTTC,CASKLRAIYNEQFF
TRBJ1-5,NA,TRBD1,TRBV2,TGTGCCAGCGGTGATCAGGGGGCGAATCAGCCCCAGCATTTT,CASGDQGANQPQHF
TRBJ2-7,few,TRBD1,TRBV10-1,TGCGCCAGCAGTGAGGCCGACAGGGCAGGTAACGAGCAGTACTTC,CASSEADRAGNEQYF
TRBJ1-5,few,NA,TRBV2,TGTGCCAGCAGCCATTGGACAGACAATCAGCCCCAGCATTTT,CASSHWTDNQPQHF
TRBJ2-2,NA,TRBD2,TRBV7-2,TGTGCCAGCAGCTTAGTCCTAGCGGGATCGAACACCGGGGAGCTGTTTTTT,CASSLVLAGSNTGELFF
TRBJ1-4,few,TRBD1,TRBV14,TGTGCCAGCAGCCAGCGGGACAGGGTAGAAAAACTGTTTTTT,CASSQRDRVEKLFF
TRBJ2-5,NA,NA,TRBV27,TGTGCCAGCAGTTTATGGGGGGGCGAGACCCAGTACTTC,CASSLWGGETQYF
TRBJ2-3,NA,TRBD1,TRBV2,TGTGCCAGCAGTGAAACGAGTAGGGGGCGGGATACGCAGTATTTT,CASSETSRGRDTQYF